The TCR beta chain described here comes from a study of shared clonotypes between healthy human individuals. Assay: immunoSEQ multiplex PCR; the TCRdb copy retains only in-frame clones and omits some. The top ten hold about 0.37% of the sample, which has 2 million to 2.5 million clones, more than 85% seen once. CDR3 size: 14 residues. Germline V gene data show CDR1 as SGHNT and CDR2 as YYREEE (reference sequence). V lost 4 bases to trimming and J lost 0 bases, with 10 bases between them. As regards this clone: This same CDR3 is encoded by further DNA sequences in the sample.

The sequence was obtained from a young man in good health. Some clones in this sample may be carry-over from other donors' samples. The rearrangement links TRBV5-4 to TRBJ1-1; D is perhaps TRBD1 (6 bases). The source material was naive CD4+ T cells from PBMCs. This sample's subset: CD45RA+ positively selected. Here the CDR3 reads CASSRGQMNTEAFF. CDR3 coding DNA: TGTGCCAGCAGCCGGGGACAAATGAACACTGAAGCTTTCTTT.